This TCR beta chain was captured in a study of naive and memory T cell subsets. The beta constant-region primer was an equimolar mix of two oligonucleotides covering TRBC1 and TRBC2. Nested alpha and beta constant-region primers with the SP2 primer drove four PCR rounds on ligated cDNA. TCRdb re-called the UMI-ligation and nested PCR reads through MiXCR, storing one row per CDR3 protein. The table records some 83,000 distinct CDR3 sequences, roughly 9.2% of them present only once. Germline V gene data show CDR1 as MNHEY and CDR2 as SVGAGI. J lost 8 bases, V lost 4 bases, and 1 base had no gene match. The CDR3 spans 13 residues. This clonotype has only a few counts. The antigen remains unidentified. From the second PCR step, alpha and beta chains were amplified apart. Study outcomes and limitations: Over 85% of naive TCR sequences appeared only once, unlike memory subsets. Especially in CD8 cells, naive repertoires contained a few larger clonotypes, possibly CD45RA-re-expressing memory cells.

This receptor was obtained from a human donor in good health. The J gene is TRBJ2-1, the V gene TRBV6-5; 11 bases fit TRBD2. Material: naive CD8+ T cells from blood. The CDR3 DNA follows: TGTGCCAGCAGTTCGGGACTAGCGGATGAGCAGTTCTTC. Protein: CASSSGLADEQFF.